A single sample gave rise to the 25 T cell receptor beta chains below, sequenced in a study of T-cell reconstitution after alpha-beta-depleted transplantation in children. Preparation of the TCRbeta library involved a method that used unique molecular identifiers. One entry per CDR3 protein, called by TCRdb with MiXCR from the PCR reads. The data contain around 190,000 distinct CDR3 sequences, approximately 6.3% of them seen just once; the ten biggest clones take up less than 7%. Here the sequenced sample was PBMCs, taken before TCRalphabeta/CD19-depleted stem cell transplant. These receptors all stem from a boy under 10 years old with acute lymphoblastic leukemia, due to receive a stem cell transplant.

This clonotype was recorded at least ten times. The J gene is TRBJ1-1, the V gene TRBV4-2, with TRBD1 matching over 7 bases. Per germline, CDR1 LGHNA and CDR2 YNFKEQ. V dropped 2 bases and J dropped 7; count of bases not matched to a gene: 1. The CDR3 is made up of 12 amino acids. The CDR3 loop reads CASSQRTGEAFF. The CDR3 DNA is TGTGCCAGCAGCCAACGGACAGGTGAAGCTTTCTTT.

This clonotype was counted at least ten times. The gene calls are TRBV27 and TRBJ2-7; D is tentatively TRBD1 or TRBD2 (5 bases each). The germline V gene encodes CDR1 MNHEY and CDR2 SMNVEV (reference sequence). The ends were cut back, 8 bases at V and 6 bases at J, with 11 bases in the middle. The CDR3 covers 11 residues. The DNA for the CDR3 is TGTGCCAGCCATACTGGGGGCGAGCAGTACTTC. It codes for CASHTGGEQYF.

This clonotype was recorded many times. The rearrangement joins TRBV27 to TRBJ2-2; D is undetermined. This CDR3 contains 12 residues. Trimming took 6 bases from V and 7 from J, leaving 9 bases between them. From germline, CDR1 is MNHEY and CDR2 SMNVEV (reference sequence). This CDR3 is CASRGVIGELFF. The CDR3 bases are TGTGCCAGCAGAGGAGTCATCGGGGAGCTGTTTTTT.

This clonotype has at least ten counts. This chain joins TRBV20-1 and TRBJ2-5; TRBD1 is a possible D gene (5 bases). In germline, CDR1 is DFQATT, CDR2 SNEGSKA (reference sequence). This CDR3 has 14 amino acids. V gave up 0 bases and J gave up 1 base, with 9 bases separating them. The CDR3, as DNA: TGCAGTGCTAGAGATGGGGCAGCCCAAGAGACCCAGTACTTC. Protein: CSARDGAAQETQYF.

The genes are TRBV28 and TRBJ1-2; TRBD1 aligns across 10 bases. The trim removed 6 bases at V and 4 bases at J, leaving 8 bases unmatched. CDR3 length: 15 amino acids. Germline assignment: CDR1 MDHEN and CDR2 SYDVKM. The CDR3 protein is CASSPGTGAIYGYTF. CDR3 DNA: TGTGCCAGCAGCCCCGGGACAGGGGCCATCTATGGCTACACCTTC.

This clonotype was found many times. This sequence joins TRBV12-3 or TRBV12-4 and TRBJ2-1; 9 positions agree with TRBD2. The CDR3 totals 13 residues. Germline trimming cut 7 bases from V and 7 bases from J; bases unmatched to any gene: 5. The CDR3 DNA reads as TGTGCCAGCACCCTAAGCGGGAGGAATGAGCAGTTCTTC. Translated: CASTLSGRNEQFF.

This clonotype occurred many times. The chain joins TRBV5-1 to TRBJ1-1; 8 bases fit TRBD1. From germline, CDR1 is SGHRS and CDR2 YFSETQ. V lost 2 bases and J lost 4; bases outside the gene matches: 7. The CDR3 spans 15 residues. This CDR3 reads CASSFGTGGVTEAFF. CDR3 nucleotide sequence: TGCGCCAGCAGCTTCGGCACAGGGGGGGTCACTGAAGCTTTCTTT.

This clonotype occurred a few times. The chain carries TRBV28 and TRBJ1-1; D not resolved. V lost 5 bases to trimming and J lost 1 base, with 17 bases between them. CDR1 is MDHEN, CDR2 SYDVKM, per germline. The CDR3 extends over 16 amino acids. The CDR3 sequence is CASSAAFEATNTEAFF. CDR3 bases: TGTGCCAGCAGTGCCGCCTTCGAGGCGACGAACACTGAAGCTTTCTTT.

This clonotype was picked up many times. The chain employs TRBV28 and TRBJ2-2; TRBD1 agrees at 8 bases. CDR1 and CDR2 (germline): MDHEN, SYDVKM. This CDR3 comprises 14 residues. V lost 4 bases and J lost 5; bases outside the gene matches: 3. CDR3 residues: CASSWTGRTGELFF. Here the CDR3 DNA reads TGTGCCAGCAGTTGGACAGGGCGAACCGGGGAGCTGTTTTTT.

There are a few counts of this clonotype. V is TRBV6-2 or TRBV6-3 and J is TRBJ2-5; no clear D. Germline CDR1 and CDR2: MNHEY and SVGEGT. V was shortened by 6 bases and J by 2 bases, with 13 bases between the two germline ends. The CDR3 has 14 amino acids. In DNA form, the CDR3 reads TGTGCCAGCAGGCCCCAAGGGCGGCAAGAGACCCAGTACTTC. Protein sequence: CASRPQGRQETQYF.

The V gene is TRBV30, the J gene TRBJ2-7; 10 bases are a match to TRBD2. V trimming: 0 bases; J trimming: 0 bases; junction bases outside the gene matches: 8. CDR3 length: 17 amino acids. The germline CDR1 and CDR2 sequences are GTSNPN and SVGIG (reference sequence). The CDR3 DNA is TGTGCCTGGAGTGTCAGGACTAGCGGAACCCTCTCCTACGAGCAGTACTTC. Translation: CAWSVRTSGTLSYEQYF.

V gene TRBV7-9 combines with J gene TRBJ2-1; TRBD2 is a possible D gene (5 bases). Trimming removed 7 bases at V and 0 bases at J, with 16 bases between. This CDR3 has 16 amino acids. CDR1 is SEHNR, CDR2 FQNEAQ, per germline (reference sequence). The CDR3 spells CASIEATGSSYNEQFF. The CDR3 bases are TGTGCCAGCATTGAAGCAACGGGGAGCTCCTACAATGAGCAGTTCTTC.

This clonotype was picked up a small number of times. The chain employs TRBV27 and TRBJ1-5, with D possibly TRBD1 on 6 matching bases. The V gene's germline CDR1 is MNHEY and CDR2 SMNVEV (reference sequence). There are 15 residues in the CDR3. V gave up 1 base and J gave up 1 base, with 8 bases separating them. The CDR3 loop reads CASSLFRGSNQPQHF. The CDR3, as DNA: TGTGCCAGCAGTTTATTCAGGGGCAGCAATCAGCCCCAGCATTTT.

CDR3: CASSAYTSGRDNEQFF. In DNA, the CDR3 is TGTGCCAGCAGTGCCTACACTAGCGGGAGGGACAATGAGCAGTTCTTC. The chain couples TRBV12-3 or TRBV12-4 to TRBJ2-1; TRBD2 matches 13 bases. Trimming at V came to 5 bases and at J to 5 bases, leaving 6 bases not matched to a gene. CDR3 length equals 16 residues.

In this sample, this clonotype turned up a few times. The chain couples TRBV29-1 to TRBJ1-2; no definite D call. This CDR3 has 13 amino acids. Germline values: CDR1 SQVTM, CDR2 ANQGSEA. Trimming cost V 7 bases and J 2 bases, with 14 bases left between them. The CDR3, as DNA: TGCAGCGCCTCTCGGACGGAGAACTATGGCTACACCTTC. Translation gives CSASRTENYGYTF.

The V gene is TRBV7-9, the J gene TRBJ2-2; D may be TRBD1 (7 bases). The germline CDR1 and CDR2 sequences are SEHNR and FQNEAQ (reference sequence). The V end lost 8 bases, the J end lost 1 base, and 20 bases lay between the germline ends. The CDR3 is made up of 17 amino acids. The CDR3 DNA reads as TGTGCCAGCGGGGGGACAGCCCAAGTCCTGAACACCGGGGAGCTGTTTTTT. It codes for CASGGTAQVLNTGELFF.

This clonotype was found a few times. V and J are TRBV5-1 and TRBJ2-3, with TRBD1 identical over 9 bases. Germline loops: CDR1 SGHRS, CDR2 YFSETQ. J gave up 4 bases and V 6 bases, and 15 bases lay outside the gene matches. There are 17 residues in the CDR3. For the CDR3, the DNA is TGCGCCAGCACCTCCCTCAACAGGGGGCGTTTTCCAGATACGCAGTATTTT. Its translation is CASTSLNRGRFPDTQYF.

This clonotype was seen at least ten times. CDR3: CASSLTGPKWKNEQFF. For the CDR3, the DNA is TGTGCCAGCAGCTTAACGGGACCCAAGTGGAAGAATGAGCAGTTCTTC. The V call is TRBV7-3, the J call TRBJ2-1; the D call may be TRBD1 or TRBD2 (5 bases each). Germline assignment: CDR1 SGHTA and CDR2 FQGTGA. The V end was cut by 0 bases, the J end by 7 bases, with 16 bases between. The CDR3 runs 16 residues.

Written as DNA, the CDR3 is TGTGCCAGCAGTCTGCGCCGGGACAGAGCCTACAATGAGCAGTTCTTC. It yields the protein CASSLRRDRAYNEQFF. V usage is TRBV12-3 or TRBV12-4 and J usage is TRBJ2-1, with 7 bases matching TRBD1. Losses at the gene ends were 5 bases for V and 2 bases for J; bases not matched to a gene: 9. The CDR3 contains 16 residues.

The chain joins TRBV4-1 to TRBJ1-6, with 11 bases matching TRBD1. The V gene end was trimmed by 3 bases and the J gene end by 0 bases; junction bases not matched to a gene: 4. The CDR3 contains 18 residues. Per germline, CDR1 MGHRA and CDR2 YSYEKL. CDR3 loop: CASSQDRGQSSYNSPLHF. CDR3 coding DNA: TGCGCCAGCAGCCAGGACAGGGGGCAAAGCTCCTATAATTCACCCCTCCACTTT.

In its sample, this clonotype was seen a few times. The chain uses TRBV20-1 and TRBJ1-2; no clear D. Germline CDR1 reads DFQATT; CDR2 reads SNEGSKA (reference sequence). CDR3 size: 13 residues. Trimming left V 3 bases short and J 0 bases short, with 8 bases between. This CDR3 is CSARMEANYGYTF. The CDR3 nucleotides are TGCAGTGCTAGGATGGAAGCTAACTATGGCTACACCTTC.

Many counts were recorded for this clonotype. The chain has TRBV3-1 and TRBJ2-5; D gene uncertain. Germline V gene data show CDR1 as LGHDT and CDR2 as YNNKEL (reference sequence). V lost 3 bases, J lost 5 bases, and 7 bases lay in between. The CDR3 contains 12 residues. CDR3 sequence (DNA): TGTGCCAGCAGCCAGGCACCGGAGACCCAGTACTTC. Translation gives CASSQAPETQYF.

The chain uses TRBV6-1 and TRBJ2-7, with TRBD1 as a possible D gene (7 bases). The germline V gene encodes CDR1 MNHNS and CDR2 SASEGT. V was shortened by 5 bases and J by 4 bases, with 18 bases between the two germline ends. The CDR3 contains 15 residues. DNA for the CDR3: TGTGCCAGCAGTATCCTTGGAGGGGGCGGATACGAGCAGTACTTC. This translates into CASSILGGGGYEQYF.

This clonotype turned up a few times. The gene calls are TRBV5-5 and TRBJ1-1; 9 bases match TRBD1. The CDR3 has 15 amino acids. Germline values: CDR1 SGHKS, CDR2 YYEKEE (reference sequence). V dropped 0 bases and J dropped 6; count of bases not matched to a gene: 6. The CDR3 sequence: CASSLVGTGTPEAFF. The CDR3 bases are TGTGCCAGCAGCTTGGTAGGGACAGGGACCCCTGAAGCTTTCTTT. The whole variable domain, filled in from reference TRBV5-5 and TRBJ1-1, reads DAGVTQSPTHLIKTRGQQVTLRCSPISGHKSVSWYQQVLGQGPQFIFQYYEKEERGRGNFPDRFSARQFPNYSSELNVNALLLGDSALYLCASSLVGTGTPEAFFGQGTRLTVV.

This rearrangement joins TRBV4-3 to TRBJ1-5; D remains unclear. V lost 0 bases and J 1 base, leaving 7 bases between the germline ends. CDR1 is LGHNA, CDR2 YSLEER, per germline. This CDR3 spans 15 amino acids. The CDR3 DNA is TGCGCCAGCAGCCAAGATCATAACAGCAATCAGCCCCAGCATTTT. This sequence encodes CASSQDHNSNQPQHF.